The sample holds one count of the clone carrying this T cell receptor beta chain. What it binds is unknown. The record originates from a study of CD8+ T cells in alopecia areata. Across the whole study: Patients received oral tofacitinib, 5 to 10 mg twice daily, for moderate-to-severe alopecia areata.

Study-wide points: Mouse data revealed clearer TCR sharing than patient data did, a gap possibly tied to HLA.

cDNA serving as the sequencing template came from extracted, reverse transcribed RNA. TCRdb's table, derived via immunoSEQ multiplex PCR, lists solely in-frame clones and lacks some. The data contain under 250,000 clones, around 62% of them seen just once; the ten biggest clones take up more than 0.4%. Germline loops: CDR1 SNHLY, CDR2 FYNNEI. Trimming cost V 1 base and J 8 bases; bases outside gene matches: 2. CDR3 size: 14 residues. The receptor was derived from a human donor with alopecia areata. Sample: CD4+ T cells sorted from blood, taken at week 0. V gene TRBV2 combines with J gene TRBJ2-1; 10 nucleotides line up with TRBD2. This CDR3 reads CASSEERGGHEQFF. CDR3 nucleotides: TGTGCCAGCAGTGAAGAGCGGGGGGGCCATGAGCAGTTCTTC. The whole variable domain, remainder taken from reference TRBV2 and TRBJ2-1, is EPEVTQTPSHQVTQMGQEVILRCVPISNHLYFYWYRQILGQKVEFLVSFYNNEISEKSEIFDDQFSVERPDGSNFTLKIRSTKLEDSAMYFCASSEERGGHEQFFGPGTRLTVL.